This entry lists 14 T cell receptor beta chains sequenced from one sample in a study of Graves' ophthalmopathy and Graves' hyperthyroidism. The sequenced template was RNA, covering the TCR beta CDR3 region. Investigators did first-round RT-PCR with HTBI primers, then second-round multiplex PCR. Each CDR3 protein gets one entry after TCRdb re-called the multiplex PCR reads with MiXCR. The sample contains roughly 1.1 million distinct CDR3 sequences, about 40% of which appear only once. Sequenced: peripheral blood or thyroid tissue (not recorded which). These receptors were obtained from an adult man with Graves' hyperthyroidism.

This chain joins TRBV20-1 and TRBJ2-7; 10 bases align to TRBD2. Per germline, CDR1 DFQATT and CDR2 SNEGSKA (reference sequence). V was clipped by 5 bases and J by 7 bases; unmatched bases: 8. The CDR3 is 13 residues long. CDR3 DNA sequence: TGCAGTGCTGAGAGCGGGAGGGCCTGGGAGCAGTACTTC. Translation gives CSAESGRAWEQYF.

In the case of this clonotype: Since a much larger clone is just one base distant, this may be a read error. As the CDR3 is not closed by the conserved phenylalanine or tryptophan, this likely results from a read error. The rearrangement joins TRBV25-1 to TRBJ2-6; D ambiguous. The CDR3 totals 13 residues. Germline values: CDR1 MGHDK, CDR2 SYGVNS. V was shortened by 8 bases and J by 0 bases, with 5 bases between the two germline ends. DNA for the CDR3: TGTGCCAGCGGAAACTCTGGGGCCAACGTCCTGACTTCC. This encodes CASGNSGANVLTS.

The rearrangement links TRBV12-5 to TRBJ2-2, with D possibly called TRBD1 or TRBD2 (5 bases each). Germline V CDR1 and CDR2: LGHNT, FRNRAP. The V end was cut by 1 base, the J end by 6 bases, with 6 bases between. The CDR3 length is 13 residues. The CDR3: CASGLGGAGELFF. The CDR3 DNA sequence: TGTGCTAGTGGTTTGGGAGGGGCCGGGGAGCTGTTTTTT.

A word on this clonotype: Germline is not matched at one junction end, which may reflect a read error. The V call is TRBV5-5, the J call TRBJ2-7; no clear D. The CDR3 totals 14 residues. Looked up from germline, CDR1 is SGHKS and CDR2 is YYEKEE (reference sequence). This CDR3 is CASRLVRSSYEQYF. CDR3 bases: TGTGCCAGCAGATTGGTTCGGTCATCCTACGAGCAGTACTTC.

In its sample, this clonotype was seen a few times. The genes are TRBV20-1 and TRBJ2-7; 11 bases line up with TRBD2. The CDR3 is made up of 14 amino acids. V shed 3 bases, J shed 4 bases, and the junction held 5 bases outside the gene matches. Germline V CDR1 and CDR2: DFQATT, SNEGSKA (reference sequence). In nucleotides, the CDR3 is TGCAGTGCTAGTGTTAGCGGGAGGGGGTACGAGCAGTACTTC. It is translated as CSASVSGRGYEQYF.

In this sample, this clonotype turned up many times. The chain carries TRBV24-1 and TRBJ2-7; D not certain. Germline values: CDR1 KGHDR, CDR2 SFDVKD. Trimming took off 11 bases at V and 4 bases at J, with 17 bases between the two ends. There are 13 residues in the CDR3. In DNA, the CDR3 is TGTGCCAAGGAGACCCGGAGACAATACGAGCAGTACTTC. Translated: CAKETRRQYEQYF.

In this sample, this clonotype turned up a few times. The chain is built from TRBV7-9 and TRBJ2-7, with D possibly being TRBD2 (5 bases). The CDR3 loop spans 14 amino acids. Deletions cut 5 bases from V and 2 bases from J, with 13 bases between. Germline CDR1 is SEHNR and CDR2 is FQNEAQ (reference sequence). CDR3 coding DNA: TGTGCCAGCAGCCCCGGCGCGGGCCCCTACGAGCAGTACTTC. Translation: CASSPGAGPYEQYF. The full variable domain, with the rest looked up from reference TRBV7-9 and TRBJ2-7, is DTGVSQNPRHKITKRGQNVTFRCDPISEHNRLYWYRQTLGQGPEFLTYFQNEAQLEKSRLLSDRFSAERPKGSFSTLEIQRTEQGDSAMYLCASSPGAGPYEQYFGPGTRLTVT.

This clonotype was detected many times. CDR3 protein: CASSVGMAYEQYF. The CDR3 DNA reads as TGCGCCAGCAGTGTGGGTATGGCCTACGAGCAGTACTTC. V usage is TRBV10-2 and J usage is TRBJ2-7; D is unresolved. The germline CDR1 and CDR2 sequences are WSHSY and SAAADI. V lost 4 bases to trimming and J lost 2 bases, with 9 bases between them. The CDR3 extends over 13 amino acids.

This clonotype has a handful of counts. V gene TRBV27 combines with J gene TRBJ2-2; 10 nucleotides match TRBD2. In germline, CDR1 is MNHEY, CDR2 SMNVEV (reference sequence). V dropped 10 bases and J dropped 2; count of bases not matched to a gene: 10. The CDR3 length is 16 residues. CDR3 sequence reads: CATKSGLAINTGELFF. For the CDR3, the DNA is TGTGCCACCAAATCGGGACTAGCGATTAACACCGGGGAGCTGTTTTTT.

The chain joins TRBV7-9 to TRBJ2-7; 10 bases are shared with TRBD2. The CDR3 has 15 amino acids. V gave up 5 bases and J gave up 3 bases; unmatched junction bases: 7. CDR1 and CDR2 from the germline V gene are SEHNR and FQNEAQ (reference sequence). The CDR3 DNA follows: TGTGCCAGCAGCGCGGTGGGACTAGCGAGCTACGAGCAGTACTTC. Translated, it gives CASSAVGLASYEQYF.

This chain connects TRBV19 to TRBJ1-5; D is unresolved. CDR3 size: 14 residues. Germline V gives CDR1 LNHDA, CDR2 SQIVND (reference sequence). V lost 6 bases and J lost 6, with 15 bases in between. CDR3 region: CASSPLATGQPQHF. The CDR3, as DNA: TGTGCCAGTAGCCCTTTGGCCACGGGTCAGCCCCAGCATTTT.

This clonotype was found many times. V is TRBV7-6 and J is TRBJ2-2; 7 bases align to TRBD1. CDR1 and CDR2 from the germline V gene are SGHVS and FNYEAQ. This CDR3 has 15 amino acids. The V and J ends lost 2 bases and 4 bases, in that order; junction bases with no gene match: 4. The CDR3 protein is CASSLTTGITGELFF. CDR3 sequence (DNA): TGTGCCAGCAGCTTAACGACAGGGATCACCGGGGAGCTGTTTTTT.

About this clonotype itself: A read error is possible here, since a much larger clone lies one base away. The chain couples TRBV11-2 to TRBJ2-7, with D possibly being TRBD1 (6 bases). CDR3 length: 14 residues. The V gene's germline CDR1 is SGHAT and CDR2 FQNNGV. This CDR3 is CANSQTGHSYEQYF. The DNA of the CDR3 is TGTGCCAACAGCCAAACGGGACACTCCTACGAGCAGTACTTC.

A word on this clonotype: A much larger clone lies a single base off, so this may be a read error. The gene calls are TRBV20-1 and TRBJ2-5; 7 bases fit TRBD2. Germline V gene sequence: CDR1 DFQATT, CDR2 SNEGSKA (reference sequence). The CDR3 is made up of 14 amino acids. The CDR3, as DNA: TGCAGTGCAGAAACTAGCGAGTACCAAGGGACCCAGTACTTC. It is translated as CSAETSEYQGTQYF.